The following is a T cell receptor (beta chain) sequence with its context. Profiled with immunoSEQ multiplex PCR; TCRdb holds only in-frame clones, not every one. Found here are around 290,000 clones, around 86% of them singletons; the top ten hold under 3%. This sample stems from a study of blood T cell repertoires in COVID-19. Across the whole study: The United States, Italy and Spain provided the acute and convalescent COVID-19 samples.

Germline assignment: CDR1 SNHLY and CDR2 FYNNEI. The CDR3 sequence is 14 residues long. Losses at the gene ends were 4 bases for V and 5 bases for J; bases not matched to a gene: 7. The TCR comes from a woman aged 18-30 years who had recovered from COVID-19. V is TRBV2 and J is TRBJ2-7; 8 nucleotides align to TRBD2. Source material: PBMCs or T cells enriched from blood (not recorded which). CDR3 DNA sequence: TGTGCCAGCAGTGCCTCGGGGGGGAGGAACGAGCAGTACTTC. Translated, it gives CASSASGGRNEQYF. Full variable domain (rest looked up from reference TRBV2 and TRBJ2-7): EPEVTQTPSHQVTQMGQEVILRCVPISNHLYFYWYRQILGQKVEFLVSFYNNEISEKSEIFDDQFSVERPDGSNFTLKIRSTKLEDSAMYFCASSASGGRNEQYFGPGTRLTVT.